What follows is one T cell receptor (beta chain) and its context. The data stem from a study of CD8 T cells in Susac syndrome. After extraction with the RNeasy kit, about 0.5 to 1 ug of the RNA was reverse transcribed using random hexamers. An immunoSEQ multiplex PCR amplified TCR beta CDR3 over 54 Vbeta and 13 Jbeta. From the immunoSEQ multiplex PCR reads, TCRdb called clonotypes with MiXCR, one entry per CDR3 protein. The sample consists of approximately 170,000 distinct CDR3 sequences, 94% of them appearing once. The CD8+ and CD4+ T cells were isolated magnetically using a negative isolation approach, whereas the TEMRA cells were enriched by FACS. V lost 6 bases and J lost 5, with 16 bases in between. Germline V gene data show CDR1 as LGHDT and CDR2 as YNNKEL (reference sequence). The CDR3 consists of 14 residues.

The clonotype comes from a human donor with multiple sclerosis. The chain carries TRBV3-1 and TRBJ1-1; TRBD1 might be the D (5 bases). What was sequenced was CD4+ T cells from PBMCs. For the CDR3, the DNA is TGTGCCAGCAGGGGAACCGATTCAGGGACTGAAGCTTTCTTT. As protein: CASRGTDSGTEAFF.